This T cell receptor (beta chain) came from a study of beta chain features in type 1 diabetes. As every portion of the isolated RNA was reverse transcribed, the sequencing read expressed TCRB transcripts. This table comes from immunoSEQ multiplex PCR, and its TCRdb copy is limited to in-frame clones, with some not included. The data show around 400,000 clones, 10% to 15% seen once. J was trimmed by 7 bases and V by 6 bases; bases with no gene match: 9. The CDR3 spans 14 residues. Germline lookup yields CDR1 MDHEN and CDR2 SYDVKM. Findings of the study overall: Significant though moderate, a shortening of TCRB CDR3s appeared in all four CD4+ subsets of Type 1 diabetes patients.

With regard to this clone: The antigen remains undetermined.

The origin of this receptor is a man between 18 and 35 years old in good health. This chain connects TRBV28 to TRBJ2-1; 7 bases map to TRBD1. Input material: naive CD4+ T cells from blood. The CDR3 loop is CASRAGGMSNEQFF. CDR3 nucleotide sequence: TGTGCCAGCAGGGCAGGGGGAATGTCTAATGAGCAGTTCTTC.